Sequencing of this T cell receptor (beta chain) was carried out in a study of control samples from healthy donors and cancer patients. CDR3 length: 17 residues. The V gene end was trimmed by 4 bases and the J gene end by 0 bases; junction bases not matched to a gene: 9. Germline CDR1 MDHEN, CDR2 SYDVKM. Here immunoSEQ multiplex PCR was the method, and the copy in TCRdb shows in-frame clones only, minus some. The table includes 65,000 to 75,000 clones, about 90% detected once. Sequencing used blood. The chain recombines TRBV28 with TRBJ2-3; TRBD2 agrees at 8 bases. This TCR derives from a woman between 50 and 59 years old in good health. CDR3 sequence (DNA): TGTGCCAGCAGTTCTGTACTAGCGGCCAATAGCACAGATACGCAGTATTTT. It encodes CASSSVLAANSTDTQYF.